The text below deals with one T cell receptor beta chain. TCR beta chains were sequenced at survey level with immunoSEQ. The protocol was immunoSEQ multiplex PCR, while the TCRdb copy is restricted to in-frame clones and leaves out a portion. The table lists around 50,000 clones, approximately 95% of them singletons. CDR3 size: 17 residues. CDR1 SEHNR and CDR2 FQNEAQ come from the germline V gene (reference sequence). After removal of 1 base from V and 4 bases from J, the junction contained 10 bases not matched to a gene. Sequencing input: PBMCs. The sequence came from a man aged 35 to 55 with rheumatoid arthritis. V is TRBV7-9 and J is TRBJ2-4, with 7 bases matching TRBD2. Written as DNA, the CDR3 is TGTGCCAGCAGCTTAGATCTCCCTAGCGGAGCAAAAAACATTCAGTACTTC. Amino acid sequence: CASSLDLPSGAKNIQYF.